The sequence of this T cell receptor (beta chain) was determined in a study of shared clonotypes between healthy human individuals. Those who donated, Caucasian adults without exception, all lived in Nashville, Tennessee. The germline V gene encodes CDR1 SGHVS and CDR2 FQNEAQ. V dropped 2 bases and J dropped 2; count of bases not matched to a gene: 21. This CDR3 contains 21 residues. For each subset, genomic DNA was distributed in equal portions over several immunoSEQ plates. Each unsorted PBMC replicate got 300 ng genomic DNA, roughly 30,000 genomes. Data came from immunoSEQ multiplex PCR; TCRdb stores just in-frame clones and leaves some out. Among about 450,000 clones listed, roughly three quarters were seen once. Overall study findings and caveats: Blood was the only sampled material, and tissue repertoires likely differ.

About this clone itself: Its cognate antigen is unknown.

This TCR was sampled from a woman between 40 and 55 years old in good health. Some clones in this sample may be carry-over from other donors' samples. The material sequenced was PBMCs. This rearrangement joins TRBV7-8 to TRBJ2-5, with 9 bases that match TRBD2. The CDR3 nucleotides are TGTGCCAGCAGCTTACATTTTAGCCTAGCGGGAACCCTTTATCCTCAAGAGACCCAGTACTTC. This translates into CASSLHFSLAGTLYPQETQYF.